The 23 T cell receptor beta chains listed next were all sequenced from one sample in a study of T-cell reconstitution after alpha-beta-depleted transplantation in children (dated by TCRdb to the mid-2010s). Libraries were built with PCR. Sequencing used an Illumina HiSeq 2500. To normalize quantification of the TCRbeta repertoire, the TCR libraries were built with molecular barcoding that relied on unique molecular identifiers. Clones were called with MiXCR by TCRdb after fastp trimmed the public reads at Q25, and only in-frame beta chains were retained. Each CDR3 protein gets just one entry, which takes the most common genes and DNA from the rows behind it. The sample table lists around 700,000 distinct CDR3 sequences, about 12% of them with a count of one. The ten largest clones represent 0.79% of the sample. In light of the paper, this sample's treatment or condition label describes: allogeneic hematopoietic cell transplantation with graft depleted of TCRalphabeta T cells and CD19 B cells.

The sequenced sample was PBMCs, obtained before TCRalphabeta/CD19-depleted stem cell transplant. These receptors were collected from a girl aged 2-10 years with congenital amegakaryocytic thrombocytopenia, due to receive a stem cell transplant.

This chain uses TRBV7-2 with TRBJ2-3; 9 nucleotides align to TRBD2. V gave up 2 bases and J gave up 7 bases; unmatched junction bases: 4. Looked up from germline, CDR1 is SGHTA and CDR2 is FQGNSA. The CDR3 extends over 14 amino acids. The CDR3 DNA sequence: TGTGCCAGCAGCTTATTCGGGACTAGCTATACGCAGTATTTT. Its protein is CASSLFGTSYTQYF.

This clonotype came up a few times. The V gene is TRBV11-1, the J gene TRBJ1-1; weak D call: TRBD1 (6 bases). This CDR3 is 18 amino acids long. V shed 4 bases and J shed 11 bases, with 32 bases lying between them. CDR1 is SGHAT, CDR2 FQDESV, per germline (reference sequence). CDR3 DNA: TGTGCCAGCAGCTCAATACAGGGAATAGGTTCGACGATCTTAGTGGCTTTCTTT. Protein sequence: CASSSIQGIGSTILVAFF.

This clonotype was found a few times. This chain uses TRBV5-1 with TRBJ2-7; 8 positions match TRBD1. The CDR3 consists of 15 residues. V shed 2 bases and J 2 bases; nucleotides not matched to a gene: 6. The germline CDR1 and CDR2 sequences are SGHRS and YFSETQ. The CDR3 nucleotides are TGCGCCAGCAGCTTTGACAGGGGCCTCACCTACGAGCAGTACTTC. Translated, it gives CASSFDRGLTYEQYF.

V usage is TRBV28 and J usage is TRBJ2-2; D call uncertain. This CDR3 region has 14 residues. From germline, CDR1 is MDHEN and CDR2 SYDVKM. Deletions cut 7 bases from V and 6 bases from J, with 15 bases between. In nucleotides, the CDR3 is TGTGCCAGCATCTCCAATGGTGCCGCCGGGGAGCTGTTTTTT. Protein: CASISNGAAGELFF.

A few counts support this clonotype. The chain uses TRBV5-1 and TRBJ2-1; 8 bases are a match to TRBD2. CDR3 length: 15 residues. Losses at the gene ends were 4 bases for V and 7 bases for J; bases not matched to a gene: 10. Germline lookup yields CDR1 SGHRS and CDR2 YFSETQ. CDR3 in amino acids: CASSVLAAAGNEQFF. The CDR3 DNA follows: TGCGCCAGCAGCGTACTAGCGGCAGCGGGAAATGAGCAGTTCTTC.

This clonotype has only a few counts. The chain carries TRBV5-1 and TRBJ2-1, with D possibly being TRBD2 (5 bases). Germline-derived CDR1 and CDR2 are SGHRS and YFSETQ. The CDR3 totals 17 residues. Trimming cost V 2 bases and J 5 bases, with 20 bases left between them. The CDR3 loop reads CASSFRESLTIDNEQFF. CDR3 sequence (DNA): TGCGCCAGCAGCTTCCGGGAATCCCTTACAATCGACAATGAGCAGTTCTTC.

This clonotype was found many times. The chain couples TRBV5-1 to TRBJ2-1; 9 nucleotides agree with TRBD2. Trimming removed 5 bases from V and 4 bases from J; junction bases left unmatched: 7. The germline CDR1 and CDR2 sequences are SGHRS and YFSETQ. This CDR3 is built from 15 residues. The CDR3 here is CASRLAGVVYNEQFF. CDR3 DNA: TGCGCCAGCAGATTAGCGGGAGTGGTATACAATGAGCAGTTCTTC.

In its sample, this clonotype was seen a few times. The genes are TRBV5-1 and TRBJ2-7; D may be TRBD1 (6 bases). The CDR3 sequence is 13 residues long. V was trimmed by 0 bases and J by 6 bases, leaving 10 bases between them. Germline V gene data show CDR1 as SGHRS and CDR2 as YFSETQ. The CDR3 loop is CASSLGTVTEQYF. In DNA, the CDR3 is TGCGCCAGCAGCTTGGGGACAGTCACCGAGCAGTACTTC.

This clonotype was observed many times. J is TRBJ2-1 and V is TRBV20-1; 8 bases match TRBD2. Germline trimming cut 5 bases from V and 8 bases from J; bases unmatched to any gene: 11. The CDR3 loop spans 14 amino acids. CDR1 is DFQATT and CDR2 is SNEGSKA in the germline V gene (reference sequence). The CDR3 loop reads CSARGGLSTYEQFF. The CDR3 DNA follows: TGCAGTGCTCGGGGGGGGCTCTCAACCTATGAGCAGTTCTTC.

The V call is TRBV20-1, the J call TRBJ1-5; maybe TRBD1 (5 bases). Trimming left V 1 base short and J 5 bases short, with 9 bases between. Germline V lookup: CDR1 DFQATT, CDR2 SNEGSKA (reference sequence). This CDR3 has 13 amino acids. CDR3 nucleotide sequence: TGCAGTGCTAGAGTGGACATTCATCAGCCCCAGCATTTT. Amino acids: CSARVDIHQPQHF.

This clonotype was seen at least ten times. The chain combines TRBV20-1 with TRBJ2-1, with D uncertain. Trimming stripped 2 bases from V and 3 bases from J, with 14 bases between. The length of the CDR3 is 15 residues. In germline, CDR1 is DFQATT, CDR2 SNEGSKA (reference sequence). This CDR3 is CSARTIDKIYNEQFF. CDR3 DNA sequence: TGCAGTGCTAGAACTATAGATAAAATCTACAATGAGCAGTTCTTC.

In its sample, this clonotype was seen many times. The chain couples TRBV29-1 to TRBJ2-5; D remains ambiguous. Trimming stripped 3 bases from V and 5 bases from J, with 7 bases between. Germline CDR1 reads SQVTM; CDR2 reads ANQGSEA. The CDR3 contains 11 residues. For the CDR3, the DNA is TGCAGCGTTGAGAGGTGGGAGACCCAGTACTTC. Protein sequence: CSVERWETQYF.

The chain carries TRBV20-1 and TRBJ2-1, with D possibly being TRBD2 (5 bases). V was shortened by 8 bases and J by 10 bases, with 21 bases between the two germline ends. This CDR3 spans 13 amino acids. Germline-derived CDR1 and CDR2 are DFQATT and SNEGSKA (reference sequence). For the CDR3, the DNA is TGCAGTCCCGACCCCCCGGCGGGTAGCGAGCAGTTCTTC. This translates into CSPDPPAGSEQFF.

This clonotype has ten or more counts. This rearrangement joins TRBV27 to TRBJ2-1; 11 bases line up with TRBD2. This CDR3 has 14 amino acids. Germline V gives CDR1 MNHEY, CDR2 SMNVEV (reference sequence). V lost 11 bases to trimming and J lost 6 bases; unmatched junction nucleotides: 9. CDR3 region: CAGLTSGRPNEQFF. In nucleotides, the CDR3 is TGTGCCGGACTTACTAGCGGGAGACCCAATGAGCAGTTCTTC.

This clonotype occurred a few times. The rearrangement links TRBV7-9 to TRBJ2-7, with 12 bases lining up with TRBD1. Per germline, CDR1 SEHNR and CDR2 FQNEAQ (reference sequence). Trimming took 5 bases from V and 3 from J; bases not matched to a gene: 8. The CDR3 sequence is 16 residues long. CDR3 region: CASSRDRGPYYYEQYF. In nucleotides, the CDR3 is TGTGCCAGCAGCCGGGACAGGGGGCCTTACTACTACGAGCAGTACTTC.

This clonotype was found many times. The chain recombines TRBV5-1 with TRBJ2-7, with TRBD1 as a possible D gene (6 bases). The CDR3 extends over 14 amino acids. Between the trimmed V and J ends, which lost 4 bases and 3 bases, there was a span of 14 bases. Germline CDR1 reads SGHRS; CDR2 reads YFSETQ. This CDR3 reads CASSEADRIYEQYF. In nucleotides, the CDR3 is TGCGCCAGCAGCGAGGCCGACAGGATCTACGAGCAGTACTTC.

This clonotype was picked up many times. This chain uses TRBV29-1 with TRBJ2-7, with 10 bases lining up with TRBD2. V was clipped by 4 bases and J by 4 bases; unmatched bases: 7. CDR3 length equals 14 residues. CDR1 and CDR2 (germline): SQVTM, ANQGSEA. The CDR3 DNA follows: TGCAGCGTTGTGCTAGCGGGAGCTAGATACGAGCAGTACTTC. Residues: CSVVLAGARYEQYF.

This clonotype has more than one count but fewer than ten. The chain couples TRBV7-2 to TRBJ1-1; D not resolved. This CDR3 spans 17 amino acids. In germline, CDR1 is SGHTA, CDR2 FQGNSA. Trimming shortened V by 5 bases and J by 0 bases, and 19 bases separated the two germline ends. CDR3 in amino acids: CASSGILGVVLNTEAFF. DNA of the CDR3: TGTGCCAGCAGCGGCATTCTTGGAGTAGTCTTGAACACTGAAGCTTTCTTT.

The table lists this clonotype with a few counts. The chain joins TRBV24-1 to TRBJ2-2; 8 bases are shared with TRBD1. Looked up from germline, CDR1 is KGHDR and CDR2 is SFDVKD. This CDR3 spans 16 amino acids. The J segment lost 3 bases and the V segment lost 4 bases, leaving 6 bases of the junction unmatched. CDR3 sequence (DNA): TGTGCCACCAGTGACGCGACAGGGGACGACACCGGGGAGCTGTTTTTT. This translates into CATSDATGDDTGELFF.

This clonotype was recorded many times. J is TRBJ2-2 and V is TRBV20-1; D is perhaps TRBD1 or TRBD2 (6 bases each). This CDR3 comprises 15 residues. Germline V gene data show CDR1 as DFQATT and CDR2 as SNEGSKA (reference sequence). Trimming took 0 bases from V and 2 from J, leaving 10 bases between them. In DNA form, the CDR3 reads TGCAGTGCTAGAGATAGGGGGGAAAACACCGGGGAGCTGTTTTTT. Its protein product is CSARDRGENTGELFF.

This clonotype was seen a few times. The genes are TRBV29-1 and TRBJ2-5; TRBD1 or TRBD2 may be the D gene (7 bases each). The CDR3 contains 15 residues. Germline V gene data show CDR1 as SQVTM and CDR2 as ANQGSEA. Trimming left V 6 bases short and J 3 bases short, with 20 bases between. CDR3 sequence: CSVRPGGDFKETQYF. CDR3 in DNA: TGCAGCGTGCGCCCAGGGGGGGACTTCAAAGAGACCCAGTACTTC.

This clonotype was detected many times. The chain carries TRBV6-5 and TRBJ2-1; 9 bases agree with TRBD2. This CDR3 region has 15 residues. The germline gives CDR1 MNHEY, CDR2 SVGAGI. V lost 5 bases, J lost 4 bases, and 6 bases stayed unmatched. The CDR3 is CASSTVAGAYNEQFF. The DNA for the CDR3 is TGTGCCAGCAGTACTGTAGCGGGAGCTTACAATGAGCAGTTCTTC.

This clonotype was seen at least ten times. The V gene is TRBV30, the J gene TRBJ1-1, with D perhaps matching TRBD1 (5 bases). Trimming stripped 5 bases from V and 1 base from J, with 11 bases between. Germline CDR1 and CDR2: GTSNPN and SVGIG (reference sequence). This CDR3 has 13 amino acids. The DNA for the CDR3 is TGTGCCTGGGACAGATTCACGAACACTGAAGCTTTCTTT. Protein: CAWDRFTNTEAFF.